This TCR beta chain was obtained from a study of HIV-infected patients and healthy controls. Study results and limitations: HIV-infected patients and controls differed significantly in mean usage of eight alpha and eight beta V genes. Significantly higher mean Gini indices appeared in HIV-infected repertoires, possibly reflecting oligoclonality. Healthy control repertoires had roughly threefold more distinct CDR3s than untreated HIV+ repertoires, and higher Shannon diversity.

No cell fractionation was done, so the repertoire covers all unsorted peripheral blood T cells. cDNA was made from 500 ng RNA using alpha and beta constant primers. Alpha and beta chain libraries were made separately by chain-specific third strand synthesis with multiplexing indices. A single record per CDR3 protein comes from TCRdb applying MiXCR to the 5' RACE reads. The data contain roughly 25,000 distinct CDR3 sequences, approximately 7.7% of them singletons. CDR3 length equals 14 residues. V lost 3 bases, J lost 6 bases, and 14 bases lay in between. Germline V gives CDR1 SGHDN, CDR2 FVKESK. This clonotype occurred many times. Its cognate antigen is unknown.

The sample comprised blood. The rearrangement links TRBV14 to TRBJ1-1, with D tentatively TRBD1 (6 bases). The source of this sequence is an adult in good health. The CDR3 is CASSHKQGGAEAFF. The DNA of the CDR3 is TGTGCCAGCAGCCACAAACAGGGAGGCGCTGAAGCTTTCTTT.